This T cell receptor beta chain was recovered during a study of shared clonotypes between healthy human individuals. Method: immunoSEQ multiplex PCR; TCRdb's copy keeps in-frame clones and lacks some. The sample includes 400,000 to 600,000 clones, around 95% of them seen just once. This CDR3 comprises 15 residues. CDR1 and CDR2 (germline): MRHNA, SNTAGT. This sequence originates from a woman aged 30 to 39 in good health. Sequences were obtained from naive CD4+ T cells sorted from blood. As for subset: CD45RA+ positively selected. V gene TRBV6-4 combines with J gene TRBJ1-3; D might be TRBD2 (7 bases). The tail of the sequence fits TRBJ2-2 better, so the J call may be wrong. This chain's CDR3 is CASSAGAGDTGELFF. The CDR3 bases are TGTGCCAGCAGTGCGGGGGCGGGAGACACCGGGGAGCTGTTTTTT.